This T cell receptor beta chain was recorded in a study of PD-1 blockade in classical Hodgkin lymphoma (dated by TCRdb to the early 2020s). With respect to the entire study: Nivolumab dosing was 3 mg/kg intravenously every 2 weeks, continuing until either disease progression or unacceptable toxicity. To define a peripheral blood immune signature of response to PD-1 blockade in classical Hodgkin lymphoma, the study combined TCR beta sequencing with CyTOF. Here is what the overall study found, with its caveats: By C4D1, a significant rise was seen in CD4+ TCR diversity but not in CD8+ TCR diversity (p=0.0027 vs p=0.16), and the rise was most apparent among complete responders (p=0.02). Trial patients with a complete response had baseline diversity similar to that of newly diagnosed patients, while partial responders and progressors had significantly lower diversity. Baseline TCR diversity was reported as lower in newly diagnosed patients than in healthy donors, and lower still in relapsed/refractory patients. Lower diversity was seen in patients whose nivolumab began less than 1 year after ASCT, and these patients were left out of later analyses so that immune reconstitution would not confound the results. Only a single clinical trial cohort was studied, and what caused the repertoire differences, possibly disease activity or prior therapy, remained undefined.

The Qiagen DNeasy kit was used to extract genomic DNA both from unsorted PBMCs and from the negatively selected CD4+ and CD8+ fractions. TCR beta CDR3 regions were subjected to amplification by immunoSEQ multiplex PCR with primers that anneal to V and J segments. A synthetic immune receptor repertoire was used to minimize amplification bias, and any remaining bias was removed computationally after sequencing. Under the source paper's analysis protocol: Custom Python scripts were used to quantify repertoire diversity as the Shannon entropy index. The unsorted, CD4+ and CD8+ repertoires were each analyzed separately, with the exception of combined analyses, where CD4+ and CD8+ sequences were merged in silico. Clonal expansion was defined as a frequency increase of at least 2-fold after treatment compared with C1D1, and clones undetected at baseline were assigned a pseudocount of 0.5. Clones with 0 or 1 copy at C1D1 were defined as singleton clones, while clones with 2 or more copies were defined as non-singleton clones. Clones expanded in unsorted samples were labelled as CD4+, CD8+ or unknown by matching protein sequences in sorted samples from the same patient. Wilcoxon tests on paired samples were used to test changes in diversity from C1D1 to C4D1. What TCRdb holds here is the immuneACCESS table cut down to in-frame rearrangements. Part of the clones is not present; checked against another copy, under half of the missing clones reflect an unresolved V gene, and the others are unexplained. D and trimming come from the DNA, and the V and J calls and clone size come from that table. Here the sample has some 86,000 clones; about nine tenths occur a single time. Clones ranked in the top ten supply around 3% of the sample.

From a lookup of the germline V gene, CDR1 and CDR2 are SGHDT and YYEEEE. Relative to germline, V is missing 4 bases and J is missing 4 bases, with 3 bases of the junction outside any gene match. Inclusive of the bounding cysteine and phenylalanine, the CDR3 is 13 residues long. CDR3 DNA is the only sequence kept; it has 39 bases, read in frame from the first base. As to this clone: There is no known antigen for this receptor. Base qualities are missing; no much larger clone stands one base away.

This specimen's time point label, interpreted: cycle 4 day 1 (C4D1), after six to seven weeks of nivolumab. Every trial patient had relapsed following autologous stem cell transplantation, and prior brentuximab vedotin exposure was what differed among cohorts A, B and C. The trial cohort was composed of some 57 patients with relapsed/refractory classical Hodgkin lymphoma, for whom complete response, partial response or progressive disease was recorded as best overall response. Single-agent nivolumab was administered to trial patients in the multi-cohort phase II CheckMate 205 trial. An independent review committee assessed best overall response by applying the 2007 International Working Group response criteria. Trial PBMCs were obtained immediately prior to nivolumab initiation (C1D1) and on therapy at cycle 2 day 1 and cycle 4 day 1. Peripheral blood was collected in 8 mL Vacutainer Cell Preparation Tubes, from which PBMCs were isolated by centrifugation and then cryopreserved.

The sequence was obtained from a human donor with classical Hodgkin lymphoma. The sample consisted of peripheral blood mononuclear cells (PBMCs), taken before the fourth cycle of nivolumab. The receptor chain draws on TRBV5-6 and TRBJ1-2; 8 junctional bases match TRBD1. The DNA sequence is given as TGTGCCAGCAGCACAGGGGGAGGCTATGGCTACACCTTC. Its amino acids are CASSTGGGYGYTF.